The 27 T cell receptor beta chains reported below all come from one sample, sequenced in a study of T cell repertoires in cytomegalovirus infection. One entry per CDR3 protein, called by TCRdb with MiXCR from the reads. The repertoire has 200,000 or so distinct CDR3 sequences, around 20% of them found once; the top ten carry just under 3%. Sequenced material: PBMCs. The source is a human donor in good health (CMV status not recorded). Some clones in this sample may be carry-over from other donors' samples.

The table lists this clonotype with many counts. The V call is TRBV7-2, the J call TRBJ2-7; D may be TRBD1 or TRBD2 (5 bases each). V was shortened by 1 base and J by 5 bases, with 18 bases between the two germline ends. Germline lookup yields CDR1 SGHTA and CDR2 FQGNSA. This CDR3 comprises 16 residues. The CDR3 spells CASSLGLQAAGHEQYF. CDR3 bases: TGTGCCAGCAGCTTAGGACTACAGGCCGCGGGCCACGAGCAGTACTTC.

The rearrangement uses TRBV29-1 and TRBJ2-7, with D maybe TRBD1 (7 bases). Trimming pared 6 bases from V and 4 bases from J, leaving 16 bases between. From germline, CDR1 is SQVTM and CDR2 ANQGSEA. This CDR3 comprises 13 residues. The CDR3 loop reads CSVQGGNSYEQYF. The CDR3 DNA reads as TGCAGCGTGCAGGGGGGTAACAGTTACGAGCAGTACTTC.

This clonotype was seen only a few times. This sequence joins TRBV2 and TRBJ2-5, with D unresolved. V gave up 10 bases and J gave up 2 bases, with 17 bases separating them. The length of the CDR3 is 14 residues. The germline gives CDR1 SNHLY, CDR2 FYNNEI. In nucleotides, the CDR3 is TGTGCCATTTCTCGGTTAGGGAAGCAAGAGACCCAGTACTTC. The encoded protein is CAISRLGKQETQYF.

The rearrangement links TRBV6-5 to TRBJ1-1; no reliable D call. The CDR3 extends over 16 amino acids. The germline V and J ends were trimmed by 0 bases and 0 bases, with 11 bases remaining between them. The germline V gene has CDR1 MNHEY and CDR2 SVGAGI. In DNA form, the CDR3 reads TGTGCCAGCAGTTACTCGGTACGGGCCTTGAACACTGAAGCTTTCTTT. As protein: CASSYSVRALNTEAFF.

The V gene is TRBV7-6, the J gene TRBJ2-7; either TRBD1 or TRBD2 may supply D (5 bases each). Germline values: CDR1 SGHVS, CDR2 FNYEAQ. The CDR3 is 15 amino acids. V lost 3 bases and J lost 0, with 12 bases in between. DNA of the CDR3: TGTGCCAGCAGCTTCAGGGACGGAAGCTCCTACGAGCAGTACTTC. Protein sequence: CASSFRDGSSYEQYF.

This clonotype has a handful of counts. The chain employs TRBV19 and TRBJ1-2; D call uncertain. The CDR3 loop spans 13 amino acids. Deletions cut 8 bases from V and 8 bases from J, with 18 bases between. Germline V gene lookup returns CDR1 LNHDA and CDR2 SQIVND (reference sequence). CDR3 bases: TGTGCCAGTGAGGATTACGAAGTCGGCGGCTACACCTTC. This sequence encodes CASEDYEVGGYTF.

This clonotype showed up just a few times. The gene calls are TRBV15 and TRBJ2-7, with no clear D. Trimming took 5 bases from V and 6 from J, leaving 14 bases between them. Germline CDR1 and CDR2: LNHNV and YYDKDF (reference sequence). The CDR3 is made up of 13 amino acids. In nucleotides, the CDR3 is TGTGCCACCAGCGAATACCCATATGGCGAGCAGTACTTC. It yields the protein CATSEYPYGEQYF.

The chain recombines TRBV20-1 with TRBJ2-5; a weak D match, TRBD1 (5 bases). CDR1 is DFQATT and CDR2 is SNEGSKA in the germline V gene (reference sequence). V was clipped by 1 base and J by 4 bases, with 7 bases between them. The CDR3 is 12 amino acids. CDR3 amino acids: CSARGQSETQYF. The CDR3 DNA is TGCAGTGCTAGAGGACAGTCAGAGACCCAGTACTTC.

This clonotype was detected ten times or more. The chain uses TRBV12-5 and TRBJ2-3, with D hard to call. Trimming took off 4 bases at V and 4 bases at J, with 24 bases between the two ends. Germline V gene lookup returns CDR1 LGHNT and CDR2 FRNRAP. CDR3 length equals 18 residues. The CDR3 is CASGSPPIAGLGPDTQYF. CDR3 bases: TGTGCTAGTGGTTCCCCTCCCATTGCCGGGCTCGGGCCAGATACGCAGTATTTT. Filled out from reference TRBV12-5 and TRBJ2-3, the complete variable domain reads DARVTQTPRHKVTEMGQEVTMRCQPILGHNTVFWYRQTMMQGLELLAYFRNRAPLDDSGMPKDRFSAEMPDATLATLKIQPSEPRDSAVYFCASGSPPIAGLGPDTQYFGPGTRLTVL.

The CDR3 spells CASSLDDTTYEQYF. The CDR3 DNA reads TGTGCCAGCAGCTTAGACGACACCACCTACGAGCAGTACTTC. The chain carries TRBV7-4 and TRBJ2-7; D not resolved. V dropped 1 base and J dropped 2 bases, with 9 bases sitting between them. CDR1 and CDR2 (germline): SGHVT, SQSDAQ. There are 14 residues in the CDR3.

The chain uses TRBV19 and TRBJ2-1, with D possibly matching TRBD2 (6 bases). The germline CDR1 and CDR2 sequences are LNHDA and SQIVND (reference sequence). This CDR3 is 14 amino acids long. Trimming cost V 3 bases and J 3 bases, with 9 bases left between them. CDR3 DNA: TGTGCCAGTAGTATGCTAGCGTTCTACAATGAGCAGTTCTTC. Amino acid sequence: CASSMLAFYNEQFF. Complete variable domain (other parts from reference TRBV19 and TRBJ2-1): DGGITQSPKYLFRKEGQNVTLSCEQNLNHDAMYWYRQDPGQGLRLIYYSQIVNDFQKGDIAEGYSVSREKKESFPLTVTSAQKNPTAFYLCASSMLAFYNEQFFGPGTRLTVL.

This clonotype appeared many times. The J gene is TRBJ1-2, the V gene TRBV4-1; TRBD1 matches 12 bases. V dropped 2 bases and J dropped 8; count of bases not matched to a gene: 15. Germline V gene lookup returns CDR1 MGHRA and CDR2 YSYEKL. This CDR3 is 18 amino acids long. The CDR3 spells CASSQQDLIGTGGEGYTF. The CDR3 coding sequence is TGCGCCAGCAGCCAACAAGATCTTATAGGGACAGGGGGCGAGGGCTACACCTTC.

This clonotype was found a few times. This chain joins TRBV6-6 and TRBJ2-7; 14 bases agree with TRBD2. Trimming removed 0 bases from V and 6 bases from J; junction bases left unmatched: 4. The CDR3 spans 16 residues. Germline lookup yields CDR1 MNHNY and CDR2 SVGAGI (reference sequence). This CDR3 reads CASSYSTSGRASEQYF. The CDR3 nucleotides read TGTGCCAGCAGTTACTCGACTAGCGGGAGGGCAAGCGAGCAGTACTTC.

This clonotype was picked up many times. The chain joins TRBV19 to TRBJ1-2; D call uncertain. This CDR3 is 14 amino acids long. Germline V CDR1 and CDR2: LNHDA, SQIVND (reference sequence). V was cut by 1 base and J by 10 bases, with 16 bases left in between. The CDR3 DNA sequence: TGTGCCAGTAGTATAGCGGAACAGCACCTTTTCTACACCTTC. It specifies CASSIAEQHLFYTF.

This clonotype was detected many times. The chain combines TRBV7-6 with TRBJ1-1; 8 bases are a match to TRBD1. The CDR3 covers 14 residues. V shed 5 bases, J shed 4 bases, and the junction held 6 bases outside the gene matches. Germline values: CDR1 SGHVS, CDR2 FNYEAQ. The CDR3 DNA is TGTGCCAGCAGCCGCGGACAGGGCGGCACTGAAGCTTTCTTT. As protein: CASSRGQGGTEAFF.

In regard to this clonotype: The junction shows a germline mismatch at one end, possibly a read error. The chain is built from TRBV6-1 and TRBJ1-5; tentatively, D is TRBD1 (5 bases). The CDR3 runs to 15 residues. The germline V gene encodes CDR1 MNHNS and CDR2 SASEGT. CDR3 region: CDSSYGQGGNQPQHF. CDR3 in DNA: TGTGACAGCAGTTATGGGCAGGGAGGCAATCAGCCCCAGCATTTT.

This clonotype was observed a handful of times. This sequence joins TRBV20-1 and TRBJ2-1; 7 bases map to TRBD2. The V gene end was trimmed by 6 bases and the J gene end by 7 bases; junction bases not matched to a gene: 12. The CDR3 runs 14 residues. CDR1 DFQATT and CDR2 SNEGSKA come from the germline V gene (reference sequence). CDR3 residues: CSATRGRSVNEQFF. CDR3 DNA sequence: TGCAGTGCCACCCGCGGGAGAAGCGTTAATGAGCAGTTCTTC.

This rearrangement joins TRBV24-1 to TRBJ2-5; unclear D gene. Germline loops: CDR1 KGHDR, CDR2 SFDVKD. Trimming left V 1 base short and J 5 bases short, with 16 bases between. This CDR3 spans 16 amino acids. The CDR3 DNA reads as TGTGCCACCAGTGATTTCTCCCATGCCCTTAAGGAGACCCAGTACTTC. Its protein product is CATSDFSHALKETQYF.

This chain uses TRBV11-3 with TRBJ2-5; 9 bases match TRBD1. Germline trimming cut 5 bases from V and 3 bases from J; bases unmatched to any gene: 4. Germline CDR1 SGHNT, CDR2 YENEEA. There are 14 residues in the CDR3. CDR3: CASSGWDREETQYF. The CDR3, as DNA: TGTGCCAGCAGCGGATGGGACAGGGAAGAGACCCAGTACTTC. Based on the CDR3 plus reference TRBV11-3 and TRBJ2-5, the full variable domain is EAGVVQSPRYKIIEKKQPVAFWCNPISGHNTLYWYLQNLGQGPELLIRYENEEAVDDSQLPKDRFSAERLKGVDSTLKIQPAELGDSAVYLCASSGWDREETQYFGPGTRLLVL.

The V call is TRBV5-4, the J call TRBJ2-3; no clear D. Trimming shortened V by 4 bases and J by 4 bases, and 10 bases separated the two germline ends. CDR3 length: 13 amino acids. Germline loops: CDR1 SGHNT, CDR2 YYREEE (reference sequence). In DNA, the CDR3 is TGTGCCAGCAGCCCGGAACCTTCAGATACGCAGTATTTT. As protein: CASSPEPSDTQYF.

The chain recombines TRBV7-2 with TRBJ2-1; 7 bases are shared with TRBD1. Trimming took 8 bases from V and 10 from J; bases not matched to a gene: 8. The CDR3 covers 12 residues. Germline V CDR1 and CDR2: SGHTA, FQGNSA. The CDR3 DNA follows: TGTGCCAGCCGCAAAACAGGGGCGGAGCAGTTCTTC. This codes for CASRKTGAEQFF.

This rearrangement joins TRBV10-3 to TRBJ1-2; unclear D gene. Trimming removed 6 bases at V and 7 bases at J, with 15 bases between. CDR3 length equals 13 residues. CDR1 is ENHRY and CDR2 is SYGVKD in the germline V gene. CDR3 sequence (DNA): TGTGCCATCAGCTACGGAAAAGCGGGTGGCTACACCTTC. Its translation is CAISYGKAGGYTF.

The rearrangement uses TRBV5-1 and TRBJ2-2; D gene ambiguous. Per the germline V gene, CDR1 is SGHRS and CDR2 is YFSETQ. The CDR3 sequence is 13 residues long. Trimming left V 4 bases short and J 0 bases short, with 4 bases between. The CDR3 DNA is TGCGCCAGCAGCACGGCGAACACCGGGGAGCTGTTTTTT. It codes for CASSTANTGELFF.

The chain combines TRBV2 with TRBJ1-2; no clear D gene. In germline, CDR1 is SNHLY, CDR2 FYNNEI. The CDR3 has 15 amino acids. Trimming cost V 4 bases and J 0 bases, with 12 bases left between them. The chain's CDR3 is CASSGVQLTNYGYTF. In nucleotides, the CDR3 is TGTGCCAGCAGTGGTGTCCAGCTAACTAACTATGGCTACACCTTC.

V gene TRBV6-5 combines with J gene TRBJ1-2, with D possibly TRBD1 on 6 matching bases. Trimming took 4 bases from V and 8 from J, leaving 17 bases between them. This CDR3 is 14 amino acids long. Germline CDR1 MNHEY, CDR2 SVGAGI. This chain's CDR3 is CASSSPGRGDGYTF. CDR3 bases: TGTGCCAGCAGTTCCCCGGGGAGGGGGGACGGCTACACCTTC.

As regards this clonotype: The junction does not match germline at one end; this may be a read error. The rearrangement links TRBV7-9 to TRBJ1-6; D perhaps matches TRBD1 (5 bases). Looked up from germline, CDR1 is SEHNR and CDR2 is FQNEAQ (reference sequence). There are 17 residues in the CDR3. The CDR3 spells CASSQGVSTSVNSPLLF. CDR3 DNA: TGTGCCAGCAGCCAAGGGGTATCTACTTCGGTGAATTCACCCCTCCTCTTT. Full variable domain (rest looked up from reference TRBV7-9 and TRBJ1-6): DTGVSQNPRHKITKRGQNVTFRCDPISEHNRLYWYRQTLGQGPEFLTYFQNEAQLEKSRLLSDRFSAERPKGSFSTLEIQRTEQGDSAMYLCASSQGVSTSVNSPLLFGNGTRLTVT.

About this clonotype: A much larger clone differs from this one at a single base, so this may be a read error. CDR3 amino acids: CVSSRTNTGELFF. The CDR3 DNA reads as TGTGTCAGCAGCCGGACGAACACCGGGGAGCTGTTTTTT. The rearrangement uses TRBV7-8 and TRBJ2-2; D unclear. This CDR3 comprises 13 residues. The germline CDR1 and CDR2 sequences are SGHVS and FQNEAQ.